What follows describes a single T cell receptor beta chain. The data were taken from a study of shared clonotypes between healthy human individuals. Assay: immunoSEQ multiplex PCR; the TCRdb copy retains only in-frame clones and omits some. The sample holds 400,000 or so clones, 90% to 98% seen once. The V end lost 8 bases, the J end lost 6 bases, and 12 bases lay between the germline ends. From germline, CDR1 is DFQATT and CDR2 SNEGSKA (reference sequence). The CDR3 consists of 11 residues. Sequenced: memory CD8+ T cells sorted from blood. Subset defined: CD45RO+ cells pooled with CCR7-negative TemRA cells. This receptor was taken from a man younger than 45 in good health. The gene calls are TRBV20-1 and TRBJ2-3, with D tentatively TRBD1 or TRBD2 (7 bases each). The CDR3 loop is CSPGGEDTQYF. The CDR3 DNA is TGCAGTCCAGGGGGGGAGGATACGCAGTATTTT.